What follows are 19 T cell receptor beta chains derived from one specimen sequenced in a study of T cell repertoires in cytomegalovirus infection. MiXCR, run by TCRdb on the reads, gives a single entry per CDR3 protein. The data contain roughly 760,000 distinct CDR3 sequences, roughly a third of them singletons. Sequenced material: PBMCs. Receptors originate from a human donor in good health (CMV status not recorded). Some clones in this sample may be carry-over from other donors' samples.

This clonotype was observed at least ten times. J is TRBJ2-1 and V is TRBV19; the D gene is possibly TRBD2 (8 bases). The germline V and J ends were trimmed by 9 bases and 4 bases, with 13 bases remaining between them. CDR1 and CDR2 from the germline V gene are LNHDA and SQIVND (reference sequence). The CDR3 length is 13 residues. CDR3 DNA: TGTGCCAGCAGCGGGGGACAGTACAATGAGCAGTTCTTC. It codes for CASSGGQYNEQFF.

The chain couples TRBV27 to TRBJ1-1; weak D call: TRBD1 (5 bases). The V end lost 6 bases, the J end lost 12 bases, and 23 bases lay between the germline ends. Germline-derived CDR1 and CDR2 are MNHEY and SMNVEV (reference sequence). CDR3 length equals 14 residues. The CDR3 nucleotides are TGTGCCAGCAGGAATTTACGACCCGGGACGCGATCTTTCTTT. This translates into CASRNLRPGTRSFF.

In this sample, this clonotype turned up many times. CDR3 residues: CASRTGQGPVGWRELFF. Here the CDR3 DNA reads TGTGCCAGCAGGACGGGACAGGGACCGGTAGGGTGGAGGGAGCTGTTTTTT. The chain carries TRBV7-8 and TRBJ2-2, with 9 positions matching TRBD1. The V gene end was trimmed by 6 bases and the J gene end by 9 bases; junction bases not matched to a gene: 17. Germline CDR1 is SGHVS and CDR2 is FQNEAQ. This CDR3 comprises 17 residues. Variable domain in full (rest from reference TRBV7-8 and TRBJ2-2): GAGVSQSPRYKVAKRGQDVALRCDPISGHVSLFWYQQALGQGPEFLTYFQNEAQLDKSGLPSDRFFAERPEGSVSTLKIQRTQQEDSAVYLCASRTGQGPVGWRELFFGEGSRLTVL.

This chain joins TRBV29-1 and TRBJ1-1, with TRBD1 matching over 7 bases. Germline CDR1 is SQVTM and CDR2 is ANQGSEA. This CDR3 region has 12 residues. The trim removed 7 bases at V and 1 base at J, leaving 3 bases unmatched. This chain's CDR3 is CSGGQENTEAFF. The CDR3 DNA reads TGCAGCGGAGGACAGGAGAACACTGAAGCTTTCTTT.

The chain links TRBV6-1 to TRBJ2-3; TRBD1 is a possible D gene (6 bases). Trimming took 3 bases from V and 6 from J, leaving 16 bases between them. Germline assignment: CDR1 MNHNS and CDR2 SASEGT. CDR3 length: 15 residues. The CDR3, as DNA: TGTGCCAGCAGTGACATGGCAGGGGCGAGGGATACGCAGTATTTT. Protein sequence: CASSDMAGARDTQYF.

This CDR3 is CASSEGTSRNEKLFF. DNA for the CDR3: TGTGCCAGCAGTGAAGGGACAAGCAGGAATGAAAAACTGTTTTTT. The gene calls are TRBV25-1 and TRBJ1-4; the D gene is possibly TRBD1 (6 bases). CDR1 and CDR2 from the germline V gene are MGHDK and SYGVNS. CDR3 length: 15 amino acids. The V end lost 2 bases, the J end lost 5 bases, and 12 bases lay between the germline ends. The variable domain in full, with the rest retrieved from reference TRBV25-1 and TRBJ1-4, is EADIYQTPRYLVIGTGKKITLECSQTMGHDKMYWYQQDPGMELHLIHYSYGVNSTEKGDLSSESTVSRIRTEHFPLTLESARPSHTSQYLCASSEGTSRNEKLFFGSGTQLSVL.

The chain couples TRBV19 to TRBJ2-6; unclear D gene. Trimming left V 10 bases short and J 0 bases short, with 7 bases between. Germline assignment: CDR1 LNHDA and CDR2 SQIVND (reference sequence). This CDR3 region has 13 residues. CDR3 in amino acids: CATLFSGANVLTF. DNA of the CDR3: TGTGCCACCCTCTTCTCTGGGGCCAACGTCCTGACTTTC.

J is TRBJ2-2 and V is TRBV7-2; 14 positions match TRBD2. CDR1 is SGHTA and CDR2 is FQGNSA in the germline V gene. The V gene end was trimmed by 5 bases and the J gene end by 5 bases; junction bases not matched to a gene: 7. The CDR3 loop spans 17 amino acids. The CDR3 spells CASSKTSGGAGTGELFF. As DNA, the CDR3 is TGTGCCAGCAGCAAGACTAGCGGGGGGGCCGGGACCGGGGAGCTGTTTTTT.

This clonotype was counted a single time. V usage is TRBV28 and J usage is TRBJ1-2; D is undetermined. CDR3 length: 13 amino acids. V lost 3 bases and J 8 bases, leaving 13 bases between the germline ends. Germline CDR1 reads MDHEN; CDR2 reads SYDVKM. CDR3 loop: CASSFGIHRGYTF. In DNA form, the CDR3 reads TGTGCCAGCAGTTTTGGGATACATCGCGGCTACACCTTC.

The CDR3: CASSHETGGHYEQYF. As DNA, the CDR3 is TGTGCCAGCAGTCACGAGACAGGGGGGCATTACGAGCAGTACTTC. J is TRBJ2-7 and V is TRBV27; TRBD1 aligns across 9 bases. Looked up from germline, CDR1 is MNHEY and CDR2 is SMNVEV (reference sequence). Unmatched junction bases numbered 9, after V lost 5 bases and J lost 4 bases. This CDR3 region has 15 residues.

The chain couples TRBV6-1 to TRBJ1-3; the D is unclear. This CDR3 region has 15 residues. The germline V and J ends were trimmed by 2 bases and 2 bases, with 10 bases remaining between them. CDR1 is MNHNS and CDR2 is SASEGT in the germline V gene. The CDR3 spells CASSEKLAPGNTIYF. DNA for the CDR3: TGTGCCAGCAGTGAAAAATTGGCTCCTGGAAACACCATATATTTT.

The CDR3 loop reads CASSENGGLLNTEAFF. The CDR3 bases are TGTGCCAGCAGTGAGAACGGGGGGCTACTGAACACTGAAGCTTTCTTT. J is TRBJ1-1 and V is TRBV2, with D possibly matching TRBD1 (6 bases). V was trimmed by 3 bases and J by 0 bases, leaving 14 bases between them. Germline V gene sequence: CDR1 SNHLY, CDR2 FYNNEI. This CDR3 region has 16 residues.

The rearrangement uses TRBV4-2 and TRBJ2-1, with D unresolved. This CDR3 is 14 amino acids long. Germline-derived CDR1 and CDR2 are LGHNA and YNFKEQ. Trimming shortened V by 1 base and J by 8 bases, and 12 bases separated the two germline ends. CDR3 DNA sequence: TGTGCCAGCAGCCAAGTAACCCCTGGGGATGAGCAGTTCTTC. Its translation: CASSQVTPGDEQFF.

As regards this clonotype: This clone may be a read error of a much larger clone one base away. The V gene is TRBV7-8, the J gene TRBJ2-2; 8 bases map to TRBD1. The CDR3 spans 19 residues. Germline CDR1 is SGHVS and CDR2 is FQNEAQ. The CDR3, as DNA: TGTGCCAGCAGCTTATATGCCCCTCCCAGGGGGCGGAACAACGGGGAGCTGTTTTTT. Translation: CASSLYAPPRGRNNGELFF.

V gene TRBV7-8 combines with J gene TRBJ1-5, with 8 bases aligning to TRBD1. From germline, CDR1 is SGHVS and CDR2 FQNEAQ. The ends lost 5 bases at V and 5 bases at J; junction bases unmatched: 8. The CDR3 loop spans 15 amino acids. The CDR3 sequence: CASSGQGQTYQPQHF. CDR3 nucleotide sequence: TGTGCCAGCAGCGGACAGGGACAAACCTATCAGCCCCAGCATTTT.

This sequence joins TRBV19 and TRBJ2-1; no definite D call. There are 12 residues in the CDR3. Per germline, CDR1 LNHDA and CDR2 SQIVND (reference sequence). The V gene lost 3 bases and the J gene lost 7 bases, with 7 bases spanning the gap. The CDR3 reads CASSITENEQFF. Here the CDR3 DNA reads TGTGCCAGTAGTATTACCGAGAATGAGCAGTTCTTC.

The rearrangement uses TRBV19 and TRBJ1-1; D is unresolved. Germline V lookup: CDR1 LNHDA, CDR2 SQIVND (reference sequence). The CDR3 loop spans 15 amino acids. Trimming shortened V by 3 bases and J by 1 base, and 12 bases separated the two germline ends. The CDR3 region has the DNA TGTGCCAGTAGTATCATCCTGGGATCGAACACTGAAGCTTTCTTT. Protein: CASSIILGSNTEAFF.

The rearrangement uses TRBV2 and TRBJ1-6; possibly TRBD1 for D (5 bases). V lost 7 bases, J lost 9 bases, and 22 bases lay in between. This CDR3 comprises 16 residues. The germline CDR1 and CDR2 sequences are SNHLY and FYNNEI. CDR3 nucleotides: TGTGCCAGCATGAAAAACCCCGGGACGTTAAGTTCACCCCTCCACTTT. Amino acids: CASMKNPGTLSSPLHF.

V usage is TRBV4-2 and J usage is TRBJ2-5, with 16 bases fitting TRBD2. Germline CDR1 is LGHNA and CDR2 is YNFKEQ. The CDR3 extends over 19 amino acids. Unmatched junction bases numbered 13, after V lost 4 bases and J lost 5 bases. The CDR3 loop is CASSRIPGTSGRAGETQYF. In DNA, the CDR3 is TGTGCCAGCAGCCGAATCCCCGGGACTAGCGGGAGGGCAGGGGAGACCCAGTACTTC.